Listed here is a single TCR beta chain. Its antigen is currently unknown. The data derive from a study of T cells in Graves' hyperthyroidism and ophthalmopathy. Overall study findings and caveats: For ophthalmopathy, model prediction preceded onset by a median about 6.4 months. Researchers found most expanded thyroid clonotypes above 0.001 in blood as well.

Germline loops: CDR1 MNHEY, CDR2 SVGEGT. This CDR3 has 14 amino acids. V gave up 8 bases and J gave up 5 bases; unmatched junction bases: 11. Graves' hyperthyroidism showing no ophthalmopathy progression within 18 months was considered stable. Diagnoses rested on clinical symptoms, serum thyroxine and TRAb, thyroid ultrasound and orbital computed tomography. Regions amplified from RNA transcripts were the TCR beta CDR3 regions. The primer set for the first-round RT-PCR of the TCR CDR3 was HTBI. TCRdb recomputed calls from the multiplex PCR reads with MiXCR, one row per CDR3 protein. The sample consists of around 200,000 distinct CDR3 sequences, about 18% of them appearing once.

This clonotype was obtained from a woman aged 50 to 60 with Graves' hyperthyroidism. Sequenced sample: blood. The rearrangement joins TRBV6-2 or TRBV6-3 to TRBJ2-5; 7 nucleotides agree with TRBD2. As DNA, the CDR3 is TGTGCCAGCTGCCGGGGAGGGGATTCGGAGACCCAGTACTTC. Its translation: CASCRGGDSETQYF.